This T cell receptor (beta chain) was obtained from a study of cytomegalovirus exposure and HLA in healthy donors. After removal of 3 bases from V and 2 bases from J, the junction contained 2 bases not matched to a gene. The CDR3 is 15 amino acids. Germline CDR1 reads SQVTM; CDR2 reads ANQGSEA. It was with 60 Vbeta and 13 Jbeta primers that the PCR ran. The repertoire was sequenced with immunoSEQ multiplex PCR; TCRdb's copy has only in-frame clones and lacks some. The sample shows 150,000 to 200,000 clones, approximately 80% of them seen only once. Sequencing was done on a sample of PBMCs. The source is a man younger than 35 in good health and CMV-seronegative. V is TRBV29-1 and J is TRBJ2-5; TRBD2 agrees at 14 bases. The CDR3 is CSVEGLAGEQETQYF. Written as DNA, the CDR3 is TGCAGCGTTGAGGGACTAGCGGGAGAGCAAGAGACCCAGTACTTC.